This entry concerns a single TCR beta chain. The entry originates in a study of blood T cell repertoires in COVID-19. On the study more broadly: Nucleic acid was either cDNA or gDNA, and it came from T cells, B-cell-depleted T cells, or PBMCs.

The protocol was immunoSEQ multiplex PCR, while the TCRdb copy is restricted to in-frame clones and leaves out a portion. The profile shows about 200,000 clones, approximately 81% of them singletons. Participant age was roughly 18 to 89 years, and participants resided in roughly 24 US areas. Sequenced material: PBMCs or T cells enriched from blood (not recorded which). This clonotype was obtained from a woman in her 50s with acute COVID-19.

CDR3 region: CASSLRTGRETQYF. The DNA for the CDR3 is TGTGCCAGCAGCTTAAGGACAGGGCGGGAGACCCAGTACTTC. The chain combines TRBV7-2 with TRBJ2-5, with 8 bases aligning to TRBD1. The CDR3 covers 14 residues. The trim removed 2 bases at V and 5 bases at J, leaving 4 bases unmatched. Germline CDR1 and CDR2: SGHTA and FQGNSA.